Below, 8 T cell receptor beta chains from the same sample are listed, as sequenced in a study of chemoradiotherapy in HPV16-positive cancers (dated 2022 in TCRdb). Library prep was done by the immunoSEQ multiplex PCR assay. This immuneACCESS table, as held by TCRdb, lists in-frame sequences with V and J called but not all clones. Of the missing ones, under half trace to an unresolved V gene in checked studies; the others have no known cause. Present in this sample are around 24,000 clones, approximately 84% of which were seen just once. Of the sample, around 5% is held by the ten largest clones. Sequencing used blood, obtained from a patient who underwent chemoradiotherapy. These TCRs come from a human donor with HPV-associated anogenital cancer.

This clone has a single count. This chain joins TRBV5-5 and TRBJ1-1; D is unclear. The CDR3 totals 16 residues. The V end lost 6 bases, the J end lost 3 bases, and 21 bases lay between the germline ends. Germline values: CDR1 SGHKS, CDR2 YYEKEE (reference sequence). The CDR3 loop reads CASTRSRGSGDTEAFF. CDR3 DNA sequence: TGTGCCAGCACACGATCACGAGGCAGTGGGGACACTGAAGCTTTCTTT.

This clone has only a few counts. This rearrangement joins TRBV27 to TRBJ2-1; 9 nucleotides match TRBD1. The V and J ends lost 8 bases and 8 bases, in that order; junction bases with no gene match: 7. CDR1 is MNHEY and CDR2 is SMNVEV in the germline V gene (reference sequence). The CDR3 is 13 amino acids. The CDR3 coding sequence is TGTGCCAGCCGCTCGACAGGGGGGCATGAGCAGTTCTTC. It specifies CASRSTGGHEQFF.

This chain joins TRBV4-3 and TRBJ1-1; weak D call: TRBD1 (5 bases). Trimming removed 3 bases at V and 1 base at J, with 12 bases between. The germline gives CDR1 LGHNA, CDR2 YSLEER. The CDR3 is 15 residues long. Here the CDR3 DNA reads TGCGCCAGCAGCCAGGCAGACAGAGCGAACACTGAAGCTTTCTTT. As protein: CASSQADRANTEAFF.

The chain is built from TRBV9 and TRBJ2-5, with D perhaps TRBD2 (6 bases). The end of the DNA is better explained by TRBJ2-7, so the J call may be wrong. Germline V gene data show CDR1 as SGDLS and CDR2 as YYNGEE. CDR3 size: 14 residues. The CDR3, as DNA: TGTGCCAGCAGCGCCGGACGGGGGACCTACGAGCAGTACTTC. Amino acid sequence: CASSAGRGTYEQYF.

This chain connects TRBV6-4 to TRBJ2-6; no clear D gene. Germline CDR1 MRHNA, CDR2 SNTAGT. This CDR3 is built from 14 residues. Between the trimmed V and J ends, which lost 2 bases and 0 bases, there was a span of 2 bases. The CDR3 bases are TGTGCCAGCAGTGACGACTCTGGGGCCAACGTCCTGACTTTC. It translates to CASSDDSGANVLTF.

The sample holds one count of this clone. V is TRBV9 and J is TRBJ2-1; 11 bases match TRBD2. Germline assignment: CDR1 SGDLS and CDR2 YYNGEE. Germline trimming cut 3 bases from V and 9 bases from J; bases unmatched to any gene: 8. This CDR3 is built from 15 residues. The CDR3 region has the DNA TGTGCCAGCAGCGCGACTAGCGGGGCCCGAGGTGAGCAGTTCTTC. Residues: CASSATSGARGEQFF.

The chain recombines TRBV5-1 with TRBJ2-1; D is undetermined. This CDR3 comprises 12 residues. Trimming stripped 0 bases from V and 9 bases from J, with 7 bases between. The germline V gene has CDR1 SGHRS and CDR2 YFSETQ. As DNA, the CDR3 is TGCGCCAGCAGCTTGGAACTCGGTGAGCAGTTCTTC. Protein sequence: CASSLELGEQFF.

This clone was recorded a few times. V usage is TRBV6-6 and J usage is TRBJ2-2; 8 nucleotides match TRBD1. CDR1 and CDR2 from the germline V gene are MNHNY and SVGAGI (reference sequence). CDR3 length: 15 residues. V lost 5 bases to trimming and J lost 1 base; unmatched junction nucleotides: 3. The DNA for the CDR3 is TGTGCCAGCAGTCCCGACAGGGGGAACACCGGGGAGCTGTTTTTT. This encodes CASSPDRGNTGELFF.